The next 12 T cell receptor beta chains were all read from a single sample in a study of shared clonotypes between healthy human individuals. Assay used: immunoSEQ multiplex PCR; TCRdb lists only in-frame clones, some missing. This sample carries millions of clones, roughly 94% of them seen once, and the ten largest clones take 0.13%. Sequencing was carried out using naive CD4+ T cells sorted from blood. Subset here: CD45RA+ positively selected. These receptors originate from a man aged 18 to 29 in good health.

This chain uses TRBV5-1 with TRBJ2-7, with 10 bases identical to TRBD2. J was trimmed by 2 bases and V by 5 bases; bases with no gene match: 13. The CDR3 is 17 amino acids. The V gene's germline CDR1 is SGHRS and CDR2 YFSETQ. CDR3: CASRYRTSGDLTYEQYF. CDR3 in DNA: TGCGCCAGCAGATATCGGACTAGCGGCGACCTGACCTACGAGCAGTACTTC.

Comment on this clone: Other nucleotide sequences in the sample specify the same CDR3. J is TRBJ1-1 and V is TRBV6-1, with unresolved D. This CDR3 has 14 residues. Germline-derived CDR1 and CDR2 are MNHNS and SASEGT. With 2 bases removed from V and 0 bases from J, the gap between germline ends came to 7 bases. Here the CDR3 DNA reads TGTGCCAGCAGTGAACCCGGCTTGAACACTGAAGCTTTCTTT. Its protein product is CASSEPGLNTEAFF.

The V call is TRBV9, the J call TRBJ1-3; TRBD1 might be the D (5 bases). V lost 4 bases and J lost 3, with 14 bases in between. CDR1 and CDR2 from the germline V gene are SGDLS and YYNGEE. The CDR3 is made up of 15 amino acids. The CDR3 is CASSQRIGGGNTIYF. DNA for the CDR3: TGTGCCAGCAGCCAGAGGATCGGGGGTGGAAACACCATATATTTT.

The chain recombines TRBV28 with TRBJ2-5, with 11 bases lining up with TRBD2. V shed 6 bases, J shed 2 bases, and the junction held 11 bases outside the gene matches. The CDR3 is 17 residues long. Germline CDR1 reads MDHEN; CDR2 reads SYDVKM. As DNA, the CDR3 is TGTGCCAGCAGCTTAGCGGGGGGGCTGGGAAGACAAGAGACCCAGTACTTC. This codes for CASSLAGGLGRQETQYF.

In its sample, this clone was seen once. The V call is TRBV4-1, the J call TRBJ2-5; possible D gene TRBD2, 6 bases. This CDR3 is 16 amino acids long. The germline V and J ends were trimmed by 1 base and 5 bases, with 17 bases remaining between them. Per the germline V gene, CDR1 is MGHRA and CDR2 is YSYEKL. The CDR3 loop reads CASSQVSGGAWETQYF. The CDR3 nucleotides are TGCGCCAGCAGCCAAGTATCGGGCGGGGCTTGGGAGACCCAGTACTTC.

The CDR3 DNA sequence: TGTGCCAGCTCACCTTTCCCGACAGGGGGGACAGATACGCAGTATTTT. Encoded protein: CASSPFPTGGTDTQYF. The chain recombines TRBV18 with TRBJ2-3; 9 bases are shared with TRBD1. After removal of 3 bases from V and 3 bases from J, the junction contained 7 bases not matched to a gene. This CDR3 has 16 amino acids. Germline V gene lookup returns CDR1 KGHSH and CDR2 LQKENI.

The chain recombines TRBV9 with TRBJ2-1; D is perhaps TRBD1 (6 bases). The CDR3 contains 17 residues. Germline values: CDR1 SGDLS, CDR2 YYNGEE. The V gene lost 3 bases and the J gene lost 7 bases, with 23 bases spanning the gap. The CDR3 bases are TGTGCCAGCAGCGCTCGAACGAATTACAGGGAAAGGAATGAGCAGTTCTTC. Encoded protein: CASSARTNYRERNEQFF. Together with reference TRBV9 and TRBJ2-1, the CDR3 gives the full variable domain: DSGVTQTPKHLITATGQRVTLRCSPRSGDLSVYWYQQSLDQGLQFLIQYYNGEERAKGNILERFSAQQFPDLHSELNLSSLELGDSALYFCASSARTNYRERNEQFFGPGTRLTVL.

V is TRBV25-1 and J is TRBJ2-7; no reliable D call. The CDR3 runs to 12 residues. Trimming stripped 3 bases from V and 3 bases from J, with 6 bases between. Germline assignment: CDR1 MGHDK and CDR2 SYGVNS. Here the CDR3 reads CASSDGYYEQYF. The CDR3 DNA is TGTGCCAGCAGTGATGGTTACTACGAGCAGTACTTC.

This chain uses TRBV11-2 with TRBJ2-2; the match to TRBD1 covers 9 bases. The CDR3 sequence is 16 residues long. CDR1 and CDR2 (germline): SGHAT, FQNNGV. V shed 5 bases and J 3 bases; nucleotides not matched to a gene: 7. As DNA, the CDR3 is TGTGCCAGCAGCCCAGGGACAGGGTTTGACACCGGGGAGCTGTTTTTT. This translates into CASSPGTGFDTGELFF.

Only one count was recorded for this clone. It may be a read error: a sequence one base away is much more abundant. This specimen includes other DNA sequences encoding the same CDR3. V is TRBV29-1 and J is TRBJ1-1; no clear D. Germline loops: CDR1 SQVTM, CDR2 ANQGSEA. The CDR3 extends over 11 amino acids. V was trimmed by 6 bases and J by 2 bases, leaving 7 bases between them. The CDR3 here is CSVERNTEAFF. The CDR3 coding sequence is TGCAGCGTCGAAAGAAACACTGAAGCTTTCTTT.

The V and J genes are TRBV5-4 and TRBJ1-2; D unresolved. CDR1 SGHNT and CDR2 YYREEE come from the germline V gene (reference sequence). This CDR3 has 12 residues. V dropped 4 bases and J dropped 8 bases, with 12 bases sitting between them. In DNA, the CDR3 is TGTGCCAGCAGCCCTGGTTCGAAAGGCTACACCTTC. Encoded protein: CASSPGSKGYTF.

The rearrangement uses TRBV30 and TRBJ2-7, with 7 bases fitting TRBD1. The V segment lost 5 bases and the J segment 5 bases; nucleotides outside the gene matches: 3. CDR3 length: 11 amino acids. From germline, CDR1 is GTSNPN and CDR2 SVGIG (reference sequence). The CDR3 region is CAWGTDDEQYF. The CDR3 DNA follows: TGTGCCTGGGGGACAGATGACGAGCAGTACTTC.